Following are 24 T cell receptor beta chains from one sample sequenced in a study of shared clonotypes between healthy human individuals. Assay used: immunoSEQ multiplex PCR; TCRdb lists only in-frame clones, some missing. The sample lists around 1.6 million clones, 95% to 99% occurring once. What was sequenced was naive CD4+ T cells sorted from blood. Noted subset: CD45RA+ positively selected. These TCRs come from a man aged 25-40 years in good health.

The rearrangement joins TRBV6-6 to TRBJ1-2, with D uncertain. Germline CDR1 and CDR2: MNHNY and SVGAGI (reference sequence). The CDR3 runs 16 residues. V was cut by 2 bases and J by 0 bases, with 13 bases left in between. The CDR3 region is CASSYAGTKTNYGYTF. The CDR3 DNA sequence: TGTGCCAGCAGTTACGCAGGCACAAAGACTAACTATGGCTACACCTTC.

The genes are TRBV5-1 and TRBJ2-7, with D perhaps matching TRBD1 (6 bases). The ends were cut back, 4 bases at V and 0 bases at J, with 17 bases in the middle. Germline V gene sequence: CDR1 SGHRS, CDR2 YFSETQ. The CDR3 extends over 16 amino acids. CDR3 in DNA: TGCGCCAGCAGCGAAAGACCAGGGGTCGGCTCCTACGAGCAGTACTTC. As protein: CASSERPGVGSYEQYF.

The chain is built from TRBV28 and TRBJ2-7, with D perhaps matching TRBD1 or TRBD2 (5 bases each). The CDR3 has 15 amino acids. V was clipped by 6 bases and J by 5 bases, with 20 bases between them. In germline, CDR1 is MDHEN, CDR2 SYDVKM. The CDR3 coding sequence is TGTGCCAGCAGGAAGGGACCATTAGACCAACACGAGCAGTACTTC. Its protein product is CASRKGPLDQHEQYF.

The chain has TRBV5-3 and TRBJ2-7; D perhaps matches TRBD1 (5 bases). TRBV5-3 counts as an open reading frame of uncertain function. The CDR3 loop spans 16 amino acids. V was cut by 0 bases and J by 0 bases, with 13 bases left in between. CDR3 protein: CARSLVARTRSYEQYF. The DNA for the CDR3 is TGTGCCAGAAGCTTGGTTGCCCGGACACGCTCCTACGAGCAGTACTTC.

The chain recombines TRBV5-5 with TRBJ2-5; D uncertain. Germline CDR1 SGHKS, CDR2 YYEKEE (reference sequence). The V end lost 4 bases, the J end lost 8 bases, and 18 bases lay between the germline ends. The CDR3 has 14 amino acids. The CDR3 here is CASSPQLPERTQYF. CDR3 sequence (DNA): TGTGCCAGCAGCCCCCAACTCCCTGAGCGAACCCAGTACTTC.

This sequence joins TRBV5-1 and TRBJ2-3; 8 bases match TRBD2. V trimming: 0 bases; J trimming: 6 bases; junction bases outside the gene matches: 12. Germline V CDR1 and CDR2: SGHRS, YFSETQ. The CDR3 extends over 17 amino acids. The CDR3 DNA reads as TGCGCCAGCAGCTTGGATCCGGGAGGGCCTATAGGGGATACGCAGTATTTT. Encoded protein: CASSLDPGGPIGDTQYF. Looking up the rest from reference TRBV5-1 and TRBJ2-3 gives the full variable domain: KAGVTQTPRYLIKTRGQQVTLSCSPISGHRSVSWYQQTPGQGLQFLFEYFSETQRNKGNFPGRFSGRQFSNSRSEMNVSTLELGDSALYLCASSLDPGGPIGDTQYFGPGTRLTVL.

This clone was seen a single time. The chain recombines TRBV28 with TRBJ1-5; no clear D gene. The CDR3 consists of 12 residues. The germline V gene encodes CDR1 MDHEN and CDR2 SYDVKM. V was cut by 5 bases and J by 9 bases, with 11 bases left in between. The CDR3: CASSPVGWPQHF. In nucleotides, the CDR3 is TGTGCCAGCAGTCCGGTTGGTTGGCCCCAGCATTTT.

The rearrangement uses TRBV5-4 and TRBJ2-5, with D unresolved. Germline CDR1 is SGHNT and CDR2 is YYREEE (reference sequence). The CDR3 sequence is 14 residues long. V shed 4 bases and J shed 3 bases, with 13 bases lying between them. The DNA of the CDR3 is TGTGCCAGCAGCGCGACTGCCGACGAAGAGACCCAGTACTTC. It encodes CASSATADEETQYF.

This chain uses TRBV5-1 with TRBJ2-7; 9 bases line up with TRBD1. Germline V gene data show CDR1 as SGHRS and CDR2 as YFSETQ. The CDR3 contains 13 residues. The V segment lost 3 bases and the J segment 7 bases; nucleotides outside the gene matches: 5. As DNA, the CDR3 is TGCGCCAGCAGCTGGGGACAGGGTGGGGAGCAGTACTTC. Translation: CASSWGQGGEQYF. Looking up the rest from reference TRBV5-1 and TRBJ2-7 gives the full variable domain: KAGVTQTPRYLIKTRGQQVTLSCSPISGHRSVSWYQQTPGQGLQFLFEYFSETQRNKGNFPGRFSGRQFSNSRSEMNVSTLELGDSALYLCASSWGQGGEQYFGPGTRLTVT.

The chain is built from TRBV18 and TRBJ2-7; 12 nucleotides agree with TRBD2. Trimming removed 1 base from V and 4 bases from J; junction bases left unmatched: 5. CDR1 is KGHSH, CDR2 LQKENI, per germline. The CDR3 covers 16 residues. CDR3 nucleotide sequence: TGTGCCAGCTCACCACGCGAACTAGCGGGAGGTTACGAGCAGTACTTC. This sequence encodes CASSPRELAGGYEQYF.

This chain uses TRBV30 with TRBJ2-1, with 7 bases aligning to TRBD2. J lost 2 bases, V lost 5 bases, and 12 bases had no gene match. The length of the CDR3 is 16 residues. Germline V gives CDR1 GTSNPN, CDR2 SVGIG (reference sequence). The CDR3 DNA is TGTGCCTGGCACTTTCCACCACTAGCGCCCTACAATGAGCAGTTCTTC. Translated, it gives CAWHFPPLAPYNEQFF.

Comments on this clone: The same CDR3 arises from other DNA sequences in this sample as well. The chain is built from TRBV5-1 and TRBJ2-3; 10 bases line up with TRBD1. The germline V gene has CDR1 SGHRS and CDR2 YFSETQ. The CDR3 consists of 15 residues. V lost 3 bases to trimming and J lost 4 bases; unmatched junction nucleotides: 5. The CDR3 protein is CASSSRDRGADTQYF. The CDR3 DNA follows: TGCGCCAGCAGCTCCCGGGACAGGGGTGCAGATACGCAGTATTTT.

A word on this clone: In the same sample, other DNA sequences code for this CDR3. V usage is TRBV5-1 and J usage is TRBJ2-5; D gene uncertain. Germline loops: CDR1 SGHRS, CDR2 YFSETQ. Trimming cost V 4 bases and J 0 bases, with 4 bases left between them. This CDR3 comprises 12 residues. CDR3 loop: CASSTNQETQYF. Written as DNA, the CDR3 is TGCGCCAGCAGCACAAACCAAGAGACCCAGTACTTC.

The chain links TRBV19 to TRBJ1-1, with D possibly TRBD1 on 5 matching bases. Germline V lookup: CDR1 LNHDA, CDR2 SQIVND (reference sequence). The CDR3 is 20 residues long. Trimming cost V 0 bases and J 7 bases, with 30 bases left between them. As DNA, the CDR3 is TGTGCCAGTAGTATAGATCCCTCGAGGGACGGTTGGTTATCTGGGAGTGAAGCTTTCTTT. Its protein product is CASSIDPSRDGWLSGSEAFF.

The V call is TRBV7-9, the J call TRBJ1-1; the D is unclear. Trimming cost V 1 base and J 0 bases, with 6 bases left between them. The CDR3 extends over 14 amino acids. The V gene's germline CDR1 is SEHNR and CDR2 FQNEAQ (reference sequence). CDR3 in amino acids: CASSLDAVNTEAFF. The DNA of the CDR3 is TGTGCCAGCAGCTTAGATGCGGTGAACACTGAAGCTTTCTTT.

The J gene is TRBJ2-1, the V gene TRBV18; D ambiguous. The CDR3 extends over 13 amino acids. Trimming left V 0 bases short and J 8 bases short, with 8 bases between. CDR1 and CDR2 from the germline V gene are KGHSH and LQKENI. The CDR3 loop reads CASSPPPGDEQFF. The CDR3 bases are TGTGCCAGCTCACCACCGCCGGGTGATGAGCAGTTCTTC.

The gene calls are TRBV18 and TRBJ2-7; D gene unclear. Germline-derived CDR1 and CDR2 are KGHSH and LQKENI. Trimming removed 8 bases at V and 0 bases at J, with 8 bases between. The CDR3 has 12 residues. CDR3 coding DNA: TGTGCCAGCAGTGAGAGCTCCTACGAGCAGTACTTC. Translation gives CASSESSYEQYF.

The chain carries TRBV5-6 and TRBJ2-3; D gene ambiguous. The V and J ends lost 1 base and 1 base respectively, with 7 bases between them. The CDR3 has 14 residues. Looked up from germline, CDR1 is SGHDT and CDR2 is YYEEEE. CDR3 sequence: CASSLHTRTDTQYF. The CDR3, as DNA: TGTGCCAGCAGCTTGCACACTCGCACAGATACGCAGTATTTT.

The chain couples TRBV25-1 to TRBJ1-2; D gene unclear. The CDR3 has 14 residues. The germline V gene encodes CDR1 MGHDK and CDR2 SYGVNS. V lost 5 bases and J 4 bases, leaving 14 bases between the germline ends. The CDR3 reads CASSSSPQIYGYTF. The CDR3, as DNA: TGTGCCAGCAGTTCCTCCCCCCAGATCTATGGCTACACCTTC.

V usage is TRBV7-4 and J usage is TRBJ2-3; 7 bases fit TRBD2. The CDR3 is 20 residues long. Germline assignment: CDR1 SGHVT and CDR2 SQSDAQ. J gave up 2 bases and V 5 bases, and 22 bases lay outside the gene matches. CDR3 region: CASSPPLQGSCGRATDTQYF. CDR3 DNA: TGTGCCAGCAGCCCACCGCTCCAGGGTTCCTGTGGGAGGGCCACAGATACGCAGTATTTT.

The rearrangement uses TRBV11-3 and TRBJ2-7, with 14 bases aligning to TRBD2. This CDR3 is built from 16 residues. Germline V gene data show CDR1 as SGHNT and CDR2 as YENEEA. With V trimmed by 4 bases and J by 7 bases, 9 bases remained unmatched. DNA for the CDR3: TGTGCCAGCAGCTCCAGACTAGCGGGAGGGCCGGAAGAGCAGTACTTC. This sequence encodes CASSSRLAGGPEEQYF.

This clone was detected only once. The V gene is TRBV7-2, the J gene TRBJ1-1; no definite D call. The V end lost 3 bases, the J end lost 4 bases, and 9 bases lay between the germline ends. CDR1 and CDR2 (germline): SGHTA, FQGNSA. The length of the CDR3 is 13 residues. The CDR3 bases are TGTGCCAGCAGCTTCTTTCAGTCCACTGAAGCTTTCTTT. It specifies CASSFFQSTEAFF.

The rearrangement joins TRBV6-5 to TRBJ1-1, with a possible D match to TRBD1 (6 bases). CDR3 length: 15 amino acids. V was cut by 0 bases and J by 4 bases, with 12 bases left in between. CDR1 and CDR2 from the germline V gene are MNHEY and SVGAGI. CDR3 sequence: CASSYSRGGSTEAFF. CDR3 DNA sequence: TGTGCCAGCAGTTACTCGAGAGGGGGTTCCACTGAAGCTTTCTTT.

This chain joins TRBV14 and TRBJ2-1; 10 bases map to TRBD2. Trimming cost V 3 bases and J 4 bases; bases outside gene matches: 24. This CDR3 contains 22 residues. Looked up from germline, CDR1 is SGHDN and CDR2 is FVKESK. The CDR3 DNA reads as TGTGCCAGCAGCCATTGGCCCGGGAGGCGCGGGGCTAGCGGGAGTTATTACAATGAGCAGTTCTTC. Translation gives CASSHWPGRRGASGSYYNEQFF.